This TCR beta chain stems from a study of T cells in localized non-small cell lung cancer. The study's findings and limits: Peak T cell clonality was found in uninvolved adjacent lung, exceeding tumor.

Method: immunoSEQ multiplex PCR; TCRdb's copy keeps in-frame clones and lacks some. Here the sample spans tens of thousands of clones, roughly 80% being singletons. Details on this clone: Antigen unknown.

The input for sequencing was peripheral blood, taken before any cancer treatment. This receptor was obtained from a female donor older than 55 with stage I lung adenocarcinoma.

Written as DNA, the CDR3 is TGTGCCAGCAGCTCCGAAACACTCAGATCGTGGAGTGGAAACACCATATATTTT. Translation: CASSSETLRSWSGNTIYF. The J gene is TRBJ1-3, the V gene TRBV5-6; D is unclear. Germline CDR1 reads SGHDT; CDR2 reads YYEEEE. The CDR3 has 18 amino acids. V shed 3 bases and J shed 3 bases, with 22 bases lying between them.